The source of this TCR beta chain is a study of T cells expressing NK-cell markers. The TCR beta cDNA came from 5'RACE template switching with UMIs. TCRdb reanalyzed the 5' RACE reads and collapses them to one entry per CDR3 protein, without DNA. This sample's table reports roughly 180,000 distinct CDR3 sequences. CDR1 DFQATT and CDR2 SNEGSKA come from the germline V gene (reference sequence). CDR3 size: 17 residues. This rearrangement joins TRBV20-1 to TRBJ2-7; with no DNA, the TCRdb D assignment of TRBD1 cannot be verified. The clonotype originates from a man aged 18-75 years in good health. Specimen: blood T cells: a sorted CD56 or NKG2C T cell subset, CD4+ or CD8+ T cells, or bulk PBMC T cells (not recorded which). CDR3 amino acids: CSANPRKGARALYEQYF.